This note documents a single T cell receptor beta chain sequence. Trimming removed 2 bases from V and 3 bases from J, with 10 bases in between. The CDR3 consists of 15 residues. Per the germline V gene, CDR1 is SGHTA and CDR2 is FQGNSA. Time point of the sample: new active TB diagnosis, blood taken before or within 7 days of starting treatment. Each patient had positive sputum smear microscopy and/or positive culture. Clones were sequenced by immunoSEQ multiplex PCR, and TCRdb holds only the in-frame ones, with some missing. The table records roughly 30,000 clones, about 83% of them present only once. This record belongs to a study of T cells in tuberculosis. Study-wide background: T cells were selected with CD1B tetramers loaded with glucose monomycolate.

The clonotype was recovered from an adult with tuberculosis. This sample comprised PBMCs, obtained at tuberculosis diagnosis. The rearrangement links TRBV7-2 to TRBJ1-4; D perhaps matches TRBD1 (5 bases). CDR3 sequence (DNA): TGTGCCAGCAGCTTACAAACAGGACCTAATGAAAAACTGTTTTTT. Residues: CASSLQTGPNEKLFF.